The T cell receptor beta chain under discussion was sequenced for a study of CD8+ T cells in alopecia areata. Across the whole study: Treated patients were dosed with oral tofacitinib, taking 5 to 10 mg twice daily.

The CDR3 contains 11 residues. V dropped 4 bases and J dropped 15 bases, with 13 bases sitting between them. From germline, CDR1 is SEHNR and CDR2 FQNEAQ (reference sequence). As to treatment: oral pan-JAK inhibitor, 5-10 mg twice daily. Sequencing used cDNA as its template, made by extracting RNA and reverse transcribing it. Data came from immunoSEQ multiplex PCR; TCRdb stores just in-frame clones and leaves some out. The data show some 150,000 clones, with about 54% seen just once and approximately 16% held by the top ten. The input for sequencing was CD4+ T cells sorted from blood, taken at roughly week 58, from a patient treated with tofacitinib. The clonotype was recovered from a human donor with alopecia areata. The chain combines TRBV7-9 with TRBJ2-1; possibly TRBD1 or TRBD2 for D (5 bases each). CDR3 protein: CASSSRGWRFF. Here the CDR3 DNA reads TGTGCCAGCAGCTCCCGGGGCTGGCGGTTCTTC. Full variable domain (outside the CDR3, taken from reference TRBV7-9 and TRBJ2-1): DTGVSQNPRHKITKRGQNVTFRCDPISEHNRLYWYRQTLGQGPEFLTYFQNEAQLEKSRLLSDRFSAERPKGSFSTLEIQRTEQGDSAMYLCASSSRGWRFFGPGTRLTVL.